Detailed here is one T cell receptor beta chain. The method was immunoSEQ multiplex PCR; TCRdb's version includes in-frame clones alone and lacks a portion of them. Among more than 70,000 clones, around nine tenths were seen once, and the ten largest hold around 4.5%. This specimen belongs to a study of blood T cell repertoires in COVID-19. Germline V lookup: CDR1 DFQATT, CDR2 SNEGSKA (reference sequence). The J segment lost 5 bases and the V segment lost 6 bases, leaving 6 bases of the junction unmatched. The CDR3 sequence is 13 residues long. The clonotype was recovered from a man aged 45-65 years with active or convalescent COVID-19. Source material: peripheral blood. V and J are TRBV20-1 and TRBJ2-1; 8 bases line up with TRBD1. Written as DNA, the CDR3 is TGCAGTGCCAGTGGACAGGGAAACAATGAGCAGTTCTTC. It is translated as CSASGQGNNEQFF.